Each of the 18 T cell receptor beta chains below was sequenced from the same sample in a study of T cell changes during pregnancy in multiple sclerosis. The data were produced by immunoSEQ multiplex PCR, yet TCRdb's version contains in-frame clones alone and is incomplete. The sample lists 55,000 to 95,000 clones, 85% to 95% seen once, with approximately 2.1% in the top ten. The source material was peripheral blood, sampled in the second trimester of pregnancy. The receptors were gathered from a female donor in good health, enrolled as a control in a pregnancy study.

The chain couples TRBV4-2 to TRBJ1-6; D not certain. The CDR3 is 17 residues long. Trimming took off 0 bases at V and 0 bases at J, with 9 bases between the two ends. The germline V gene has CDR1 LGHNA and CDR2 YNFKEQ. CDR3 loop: CASSQDLQSSYNSPLHF. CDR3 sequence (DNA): TGTGCCAGCAGCCAAGATTTACAGAGCTCCTATAATTCACCCCTCCACTTT.

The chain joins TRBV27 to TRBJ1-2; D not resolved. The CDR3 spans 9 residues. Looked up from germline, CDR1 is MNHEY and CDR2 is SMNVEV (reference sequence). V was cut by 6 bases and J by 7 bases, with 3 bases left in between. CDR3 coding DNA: TGTGCCAGCAGACTTGGCTACACCTTC. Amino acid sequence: CASRLGYTF.

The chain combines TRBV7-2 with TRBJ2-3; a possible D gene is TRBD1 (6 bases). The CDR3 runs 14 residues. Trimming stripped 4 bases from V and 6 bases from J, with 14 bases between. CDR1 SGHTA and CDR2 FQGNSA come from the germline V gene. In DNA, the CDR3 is TGTGCCAGCAGCTCGACAGGACTTTCGGATACGCAGTATTTT. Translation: CASSSTGLSDTQYF.

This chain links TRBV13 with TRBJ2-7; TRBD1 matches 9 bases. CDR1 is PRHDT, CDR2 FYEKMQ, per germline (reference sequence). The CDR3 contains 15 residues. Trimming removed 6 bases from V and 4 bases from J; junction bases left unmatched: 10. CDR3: CASSSLQGARYEQYF. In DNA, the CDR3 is TGTGCCAGCAGTTCCCTACAGGGGGCACGATACGAGCAGTACTTC.

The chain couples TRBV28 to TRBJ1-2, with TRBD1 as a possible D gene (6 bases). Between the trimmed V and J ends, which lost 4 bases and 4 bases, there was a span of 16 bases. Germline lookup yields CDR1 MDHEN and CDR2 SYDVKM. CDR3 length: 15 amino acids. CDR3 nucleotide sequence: TGTGCCAGCAGTTCCACCACAGGGTTGGGCTATGGCTACACCTTC. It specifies CASSSTTGLGYGYTF.

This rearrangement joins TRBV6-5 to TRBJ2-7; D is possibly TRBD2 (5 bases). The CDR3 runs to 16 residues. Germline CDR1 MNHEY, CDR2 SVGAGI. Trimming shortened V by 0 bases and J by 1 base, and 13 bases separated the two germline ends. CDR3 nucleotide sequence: TGTGCCAGCAGTTACTCCTCGTCCAGCGGATCCTACGAGCAGTACTTC. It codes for CASSYSSSSGSYEQYF.

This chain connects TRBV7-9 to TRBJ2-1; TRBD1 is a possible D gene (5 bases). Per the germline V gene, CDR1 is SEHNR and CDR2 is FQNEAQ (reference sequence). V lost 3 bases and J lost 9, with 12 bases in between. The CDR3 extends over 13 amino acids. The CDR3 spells CASSLVSQGEQFF. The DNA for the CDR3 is TGTGCCAGCAGCTTGGTCTCCCAGGGTGAGCAGTTCTTC.

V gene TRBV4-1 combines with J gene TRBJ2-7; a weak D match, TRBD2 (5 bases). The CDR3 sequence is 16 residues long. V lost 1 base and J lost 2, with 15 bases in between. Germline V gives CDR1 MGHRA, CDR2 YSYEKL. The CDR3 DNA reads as TGCGCCAGCAGCCAAGTTTTAACGGCTAGCACCTACGAGCAGTACTTC. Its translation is CASSQVLTASTYEQYF.

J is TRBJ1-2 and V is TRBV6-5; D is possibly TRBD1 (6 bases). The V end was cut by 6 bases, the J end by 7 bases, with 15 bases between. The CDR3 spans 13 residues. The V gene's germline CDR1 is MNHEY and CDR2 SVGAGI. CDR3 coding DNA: TGTGCCAGCAGGACAGGACGAGAGGGTGGCTACACCTTC. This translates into CASRTGREGGYTF.

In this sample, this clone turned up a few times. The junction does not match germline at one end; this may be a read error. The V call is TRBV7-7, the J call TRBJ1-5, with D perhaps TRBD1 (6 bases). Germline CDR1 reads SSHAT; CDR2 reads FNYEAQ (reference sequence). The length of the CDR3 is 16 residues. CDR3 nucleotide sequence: TGTGCTAGCAGTCCAATCCGGCCAGGGGGCAATCAGCCCCAGCATTTT. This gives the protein CASSPIRPGGNQPQHF.

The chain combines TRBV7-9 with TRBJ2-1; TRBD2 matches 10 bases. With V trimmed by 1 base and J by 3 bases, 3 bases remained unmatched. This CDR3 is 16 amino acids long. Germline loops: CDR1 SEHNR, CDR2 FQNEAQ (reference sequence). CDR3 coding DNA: TGTGCCAGCAGCTTAGGGGCTAGCGGGGGCTACAATGAGCAGTTCTTC. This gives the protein CASSLGASGGYNEQFF.

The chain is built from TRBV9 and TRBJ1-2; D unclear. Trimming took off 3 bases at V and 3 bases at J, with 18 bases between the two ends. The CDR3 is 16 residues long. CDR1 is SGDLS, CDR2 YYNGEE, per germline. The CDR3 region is CASSADPTAGDYGYTF. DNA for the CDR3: TGTGCCAGCAGCGCCGACCCGACGGCTGGAGACTATGGCTACACCTTC.

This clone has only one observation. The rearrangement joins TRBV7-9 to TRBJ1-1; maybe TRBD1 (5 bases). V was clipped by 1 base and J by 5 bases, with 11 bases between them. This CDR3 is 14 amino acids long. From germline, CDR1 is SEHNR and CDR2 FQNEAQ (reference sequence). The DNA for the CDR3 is TGTGCCAGCAGCTTAGTAGGGGAGGGGACTGAAGCTTTCTTT. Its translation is CASSLVGEGTEAFF.

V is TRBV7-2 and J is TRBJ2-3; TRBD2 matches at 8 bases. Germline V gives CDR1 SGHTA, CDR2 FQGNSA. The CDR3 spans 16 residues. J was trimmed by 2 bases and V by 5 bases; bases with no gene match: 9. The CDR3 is CASSEWRGAPTDTQYF. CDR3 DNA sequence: TGTGCCAGCAGCGAGTGGCGGGGGGCTCCCACAGATACGCAGTATTTT.

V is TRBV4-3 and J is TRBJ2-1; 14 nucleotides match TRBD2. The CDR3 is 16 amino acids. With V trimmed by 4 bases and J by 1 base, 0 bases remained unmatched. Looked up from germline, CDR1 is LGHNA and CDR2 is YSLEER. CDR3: CASSRTSGGSYNEQFF. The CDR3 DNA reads TGCGCCAGCAGCCGGACTAGCGGGGGGTCCTACAATGAGCAGTTCTTC.

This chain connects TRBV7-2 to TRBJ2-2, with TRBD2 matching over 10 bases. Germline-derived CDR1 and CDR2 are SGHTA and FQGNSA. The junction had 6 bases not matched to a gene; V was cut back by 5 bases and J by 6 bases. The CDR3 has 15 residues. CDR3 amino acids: CASSPRSGRAGELFF. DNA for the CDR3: TGTGCCAGCAGCCCCAGAAGCGGGAGGGCCGGGGAGCTGTTTTTT.

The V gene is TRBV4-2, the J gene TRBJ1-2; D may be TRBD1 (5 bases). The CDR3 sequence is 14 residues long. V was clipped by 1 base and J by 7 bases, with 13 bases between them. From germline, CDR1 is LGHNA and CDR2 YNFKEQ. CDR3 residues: CASSQASEGAGYTF. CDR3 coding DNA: TGTGCCAGCAGCCAAGCAAGTGAAGGGGCTGGCTACACCTTC.

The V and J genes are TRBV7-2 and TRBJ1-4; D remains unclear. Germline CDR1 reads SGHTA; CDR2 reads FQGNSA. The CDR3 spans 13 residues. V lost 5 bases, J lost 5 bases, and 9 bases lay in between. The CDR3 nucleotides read TGTGCCAGCAGCCGGGATCAGAATGAAAAACTGTTTTTT. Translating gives CASSRDQNEKLFF.